This is a list of T cell receptor beta chains from one sample in a study of cytomegalovirus exposure and HLA in healthy donors. The method was immunoSEQ multiplex PCR; TCRdb's version includes in-frame clones alone and lacks a portion of them. The sample shows 150,000 to 170,000 clones, 75% to 85% of them seen only once. Sequences were obtained from PBMCs. These TCRs come from a woman between 35 and 50 years old in good health and CMV-seropositive. Each CDR3 is given with its conserved first and last residue. A D gene is named only where the DNA matches it firmly. A clone size is listed for some rows: how often the clone was seen (once, few, many), or a class if it is expanded.

j_call	d_call	clone_size	v_call	cdr3_length	cdr3_nt	cdr3_aa
TRBJ2-7	TRBD1	few	TRBV5-6	16	TGTGCCAGCAGCTTGCCCGGACAGGAGCACTCCTACGAGCAGTACTTC	CASSLPGQEHSYEQYF
TRBJ2-7	TRBD2	.	TRBV2	13	TGTGCCAGCAGCCCTAGCGGGAGCGACGAGCAGTACTTC	CASSPSGSDEQYF
TRBJ2-1	TRBD2	.	TRBV6-6	15	TGTGCCAGCAGCAGACTAGCGGGAGGGTACAATGAGCAGTTCTTC	CASSRLAGGYNEQFF
TRBJ2-2	TRBD2	.	TRBV27	14	TGTGCCAGCAGCCTAGCGGGAGTGGGCGGGGAGCTGTTTTTT	CASSLAGVGGELFF
TRBJ2-3	TRBD2	.	TRBV6-1	14	TGTGCCAGCAGTGTTGCGGGAGTCACAGATACGCAGTATTTT	CASSVAGVTDTQYF
TRBJ2-1	TRBD2	.	TRBV10-1	14	TGCGCCAGCAGTGAGGGCGGGAGTCGTTATGAGCAGTTCTTC	CASSEGGSRYEQFF
TRBJ2-5	.	.	TRBV19	11	TGTGCCAGTAGTAGCGGGACGACCCAGTACTTC	CASSSGTTQYF
TRBJ2-1	TRBD2	.	TRBV7-8	13	TGTGCCAGCAGCCCGACTAGCGGAGGGGTTCAGTTCTTC	CASSPTSGGVQFF
TRBJ2-1	TRBD2	.	TRBV9	15	TGTGCCAGCAGCGTACTAGCGGGAGTAGAGAATGAGCAGTTCTTC	CASSVLAGVENEQFF
TRBJ2-1	TRBD1	.	TRBV7-9	16	TGTGCCAGCAGCCTCTGGTCGGGGACAGGGGACAATGAGCAGTTCTTC	CASSLWSGTGDNEQFF
TRBJ2-7	.	.	TRBV5-4	12	TGTGCCAGTTCCCTTCCGGGCTACGAGCAGTACTTC	CASSLPGYEQYF
TRBJ2-5	TRBD1	.	TRBV5-1	15	TGCGCCAGCACCCCATACAGGGGGGTCCAAGAGACCCAGTACTTC	CASTPYRGVQETQYF
TRBJ2-1	TRBD2	once	TRBV29-1	15	TGCAGCGTTGAGGGTAGCGGGATCTCCTACAATGAGCAGTTCTTC	CSVEGSGISYNEQFF
TRBJ1-1	TRBD1	.	TRBV30	12	TGTGCCTCCGGACAGGGCAACACTGAAGCTTTCTTT	CASGQGNTEAFF
TRBJ2-5	.	.	TRBV5-5	13	TGTGCCAGCAGCTTTAGCAGGGCCGAGACCCAGTACTTC	CASSFSRAETQYF
TRBJ2-6	TRBD1	.	TRBV5-1	17	TGCGCCAGCAGCTGGCGGACAGGGGGTTCCGGGGCCAACGTCCTGACTTTC	CASSWRTGGSGANVLTF